The 22 T cell receptor beta chains in this list originate from one sample, sequenced in a study of blood T cell repertoires in COVID-19. This table comes from immunoSEQ multiplex PCR, and its TCRdb copy is limited to in-frame clones, with some not included. The sample contains some 170,000 clones, more than 70% of which appear only once. The sample comprised PBMCs or T cells enriched from blood (not recorded which). These receptor sequences come from a man aged 35 to 55 who had recovered from COVID-19.

The chain is built from TRBV24-1 and TRBJ2-5, with 8 bases lining up with TRBD1. Germline CDR1 reads KGHDR; CDR2 reads SFDVKD. The CDR3 loop spans 15 amino acids. V lost 6 bases to trimming and J lost 5 bases; unmatched junction nucleotides: 10. The CDR3 bases are TGTGCCACCAGTTCCGCAGGGACAGGTGACGAGACCCAGTACTTC. This encodes CATSSAGTGDETQYF.

The chain joins TRBV3-1 (or the pseudogene TRBV3-2) to TRBJ2-6, with D hard to call. CDR1 and CDR2 from the germline V gene are LGHDT and YNNKEL (reference sequence). This CDR3 has 14 amino acids. Trimming cost V 3 bases and J 0 bases, with 3 bases left between them. The CDR3 DNA reads TGTGCCAGCAGCCATCACTCTGGGGCCAACGTCCTGACTTTC. Translating gives CASSHHSGANVLTF.

The chain combines TRBV10-2 with TRBJ2-7; TRBD2 is a possible D gene (6 bases). There are 12 residues in the CDR3. Germline V gene data show CDR1 as WSHSY and CDR2 as SAAADI. Trimming shortened V by 6 bases and J by 4 bases, and 10 bases separated the two germline ends. The CDR3 DNA sequence: TGCGCCAGCAGCTCGAGCGGGTACGAGCAGTACGTC. Encoded protein: CASSSSGYEQYV.

This chain links TRBV18 with TRBJ2-7; 7 nucleotides line up with TRBD1. In germline, CDR1 is KGHSH, CDR2 LQKENI. This CDR3 comprises 14 residues. Unmatched junction bases numbered 11, after V lost 3 bases and J lost 9 bases. This CDR3 reads CASSPGTGVVGQYF. CDR3 sequence (DNA): TGTGCCAGCTCACCGGGCACAGGGGTGGTCGGGCAGTACTTC.

This chain uses TRBV6-5 with TRBJ1-2, with D maybe TRBD1 (5 bases). The CDR3 is made up of 13 amino acids. Germline CDR1 and CDR2: MNHEY and SVGAGI. The ends were cut back, 11 bases at V and 6 bases at J, with 19 bases in the middle. Here the CDR3 DNA reads TGTGCCGGTAATCTAAGGGGCGCGGATGGCTACACCTTC. Residues: CAGNLRGADGYTF.

This chain links TRBV3-1 (or the pseudogene TRBV3-2) with TRBJ1-1; D not certain. Germline values: CDR1 LGHDT, CDR2 YNNKEL (reference sequence). V lost 3 bases and J lost 7, with 24 bases in between. This CDR3 region has 17 residues. CDR3 sequence reads: CASSQGRLGVGSGEAFF. CDR3 DNA sequence: TGTGCCAGCAGCCAGGGGAGGCTCGGAGTGGGGAGTGGTGAAGCTTTCTTT.

The chain couples TRBV2 to TRBJ1-6; tentative D call: TRBD1 (5 bases). Germline CDR1 reads SNHLY; CDR2 reads FYNNEI. V dropped 6 bases and J dropped 3 bases, with 15 bases sitting between them. This CDR3 has 16 amino acids. As DNA, the CDR3 is TGTGCCAGCAGGCCGACGGGGGTCTTCTATAATTCACCCCTCCACTTT. Its translation: CASRPTGVFYNSPLHF.

This sequence joins TRBV6-5 and TRBJ1-2; no clear D gene. The germline V gene has CDR1 MNHEY and CDR2 SVGAGI. The CDR3 contains 15 residues. V was clipped by 7 bases and J by 3 bases, with 18 bases between them. The CDR3 region is CASTANSPQHYGYTF. For the CDR3, the DNA is TGTGCCAGCACCGCAAACAGTCCACAACACTATGGCTACACCTTC.

This clone was seen only a few times. V usage is TRBV6-5 and J usage is TRBJ2-7; the D gene is possibly TRBD2 (5 bases). The CDR3 is 14 amino acids. Germline CDR1 is MNHEY and CDR2 is SVGAGI. Trimming removed 7 bases at V and 5 bases at J, with 18 bases between. CDR3 sequence (DNA): TGTGCCAGCAAAGGAGAGGGTGAGTTGGACGAGCAGTACTTC. This encodes CASKGEGELDEQYF.

This sequence joins TRBV27 and TRBJ1-2, with TRBD1 identical over 8 bases. Germline V lookup: CDR1 MNHEY, CDR2 SMNVEV (reference sequence). This CDR3 contains 13 residues. V shed 8 bases and J 4 bases; nucleotides not matched to a gene: 6. The CDR3 spells CASRATGVYGYTF. The DNA of the CDR3 is TGTGCCAGCCGGGCGACAGGGGTCTATGGCTACACCTTC.

This sequence joins TRBV7-3 and TRBJ2-1; 7 bases map to TRBD1. From germline, CDR1 is SGHTA and CDR2 FQGTGA. The CDR3 contains 15 residues. The V segment lost 3 bases and the J segment 3 bases; nucleotides outside the gene matches: 5. The CDR3 loop reads CASSFTGDRYNEQFF. CDR3 DNA sequence: TGTGCCAGCAGCTTCACAGGGGATCGCTACAATGAGCAGTTCTTC.

This chain uses TRBV19 with TRBJ2-5; TRBD1 matches at 8 bases. The V gene's germline CDR1 is LNHDA and CDR2 SQIVND (reference sequence). V shed 7 bases, J shed 2 bases, and the junction held 6 bases outside the gene matches. This CDR3 is built from 14 residues. The CDR3 DNA reads TGTGCCAGTATCGGACAGGGCTCTCAAGAGACCCAGTACTTC. Its translation: CASIGQGSQETQYF. Using reference TRBV19 and TRBJ2-5 for the parts outside the CDR3, the full variable domain is DGGITQSPKYLFRKEGQNVTLSCEQNLNHDAMYWYRQDPGQGLRLIYYSQIVNDFQKGDIAEGYSVSREKKESFPLTVTSAQKNPTAFYLCASIGQGSQETQYFGPGTRLLVL.

J is TRBJ2-1 and V is TRBV2; a possible D gene is TRBD2 (6 bases). The CDR3 contains 13 residues. CDR1 and CDR2 (germline): SNHLY, FYNNEI. Deletions cut 6 bases from V and 12 bases from J, with 18 bases between. The DNA for the CDR3 is TGTGCCAGCAGCCTCACGGACTATTCGCGGCAGTTCTTC. Translating it yields CASSLTDYSRQFF.

The chain employs TRBV18 and TRBJ1-1; maybe TRBD1 (5 bases). Germline V gene sequence: CDR1 KGHSH, CDR2 LQKENI. V lost 4 bases to trimming and J lost 0 bases, with 15 bases between them. CDR3 length: 16 residues. The CDR3 DNA is TGTGCCAGCTCACGGGGAATGACAGTTTTGAACACTGAAGCTTTCTTT. This gives the protein CASSRGMTVLNTEAFF.

This clone was seen just once. The chain recombines TRBV5-1 with TRBJ1-2, with 7 bases identical to TRBD1. Germline CDR1 and CDR2: SGHRS and YFSETQ. V lost 4 bases and J lost 6; bases outside the gene matches: 9. The CDR3 runs to 14 residues. The CDR3 nucleotides read TGCGCCAGCAGCCTTCAAGGGGGCTACGATGGCTACACCTTC. Amino acids: CASSLQGGYDGYTF.

The genes are TRBV2 and TRBJ2-2, with no clear D. CDR1 and CDR2 (germline): SNHLY, FYNNEI. CDR3 length equals 13 residues. V was pared by 4 bases and J by 9 bases, with 12 bases between. Here the CDR3 reads CASSVESPRELFF. DNA for the CDR3: TGTGCCAGCAGTGTAGAAAGCCCCCGGGAGCTGTTTTTT.

This clone was detected once. The rearrangement links TRBV2 to TRBJ1-5, with TRBD1 identical over 10 bases. Trimming removed 0 bases from V and 2 bases from J; junction bases left unmatched: 10. Germline V gives CDR1 SNHLY, CDR2 FYNNEI. The CDR3 has 19 amino acids. DNA of the CDR3: TGTGCCAGCAGTGAAGCGTCCGTGAGACAGGGGGCGGGCAATCAGCCCCAGCATTTT. Its protein product is CASSEASVRQGAGNQPQHF. Complete variable domain (other parts from reference TRBV2 and TRBJ1-5): EPEVTQTPSHQVTQMGQEVILRCVPISNHLYFYWYRQILGQKVEFLVSFYNNEISEKSEIFDDQFSVERPDGSNFTLKIRSTKLEDSAMYFCASSEASVRQGAGNQPQHFGDGTRLSIL.

J is TRBJ1-1 and V is TRBV19; D perhaps matches TRBD1 (5 bases). Germline values: CDR1 LNHDA, CDR2 SQIVND (reference sequence). CDR3 length: 14 amino acids. The V end lost 0 bases, the J end lost 4 bases, and 9 bases lay between the germline ends. The CDR3 DNA follows: TGTGCCAGTAGTATAGATTGGGGGGGCACTGAAGCTTTCTTT. It yields the protein CASSIDWGGTEAFF.

The V gene is TRBV25-1, the J gene TRBJ1-1, with no clear D. Germline V CDR1 and CDR2: MGHDK, SYGVNS. Trimming pared 3 bases from V and 0 bases from J, leaving 11 bases between. The CDR3 is made up of 15 amino acids. CDR3 loop: CASSEAGQMNTEAFF. CDR3 DNA: TGTGCCAGCAGTGAGGCGGGTCAGATGAACACTGAAGCTTTCTTT.

This chain joins TRBV7-9 and TRBJ1-3; D unclear. CDR1 and CDR2 from the germline V gene are SEHNR and FQNEAQ (reference sequence). This CDR3 contains 15 residues. The V gene lost 5 bases and the J gene lost 0 bases, with 11 bases spanning the gap. The CDR3 DNA reads TGTGCCAGCAGCCCCCCGAACATCTCTGGAAACACCATATATTTT. Amino acids: CASSPPNISGNTIYF.

This chain uses TRBV30 with TRBJ2-2, with D perhaps TRBD1 (5 bases). Trimming removed 7 bases at V and 5 bases at J, with 11 bases between. Germline V lookup: CDR1 GTSNPN, CDR2 SVGIG (reference sequence). This CDR3 comprises 12 residues. CDR3 DNA: TGTGCCTTGGGGCGCATAACCGGGGAGCTGTTTTTT. Its translation is CALGRITGELFF.

The gene calls are TRBV18 and TRBJ2-2; TRBD1 agrees at 7 bases. Germline CDR1 KGHSH, CDR2 LQKENI. This CDR3 contains 17 residues. The V and J ends lost 1 base and 0 bases, in that order; junction bases with no gene match: 5. This CDR3 is CASSPRLGQSNTGELFF. CDR3 coding DNA: TGTGCCAGCTCACCACGACTGGGACAGTCGAACACCGGGGAGCTGTTTTTT.